The rows below give T cell receptor beta chains drawn from one sample of a study of T-cell memory formation after mild COVID-19. One entry per CDR3 protein, called by TCRdb with MiXCR from the 5' RACE reads. The repertoire consists of about 100,000 distinct CDR3 sequences, with roughly 10% occurring once and the leading ten covering about 40%. Input material: PBMCs or a T cell subset sorted from them (not recorded which). These receptors all stem from a man between 18 and 29 years old who had mild COVID-19 (a few samples of this study predate the infection). Cell type and time point are not known. Each CDR3 is given with its conserved first and last residue. The D gene is left open where the match is weak. Size is stated for part of the rows, as once, few or many counts, or as a class when the clone is expanded.

j_call,d_call,v_call,clone_size,cdr3_length,cdr3_nt,cdr3_aa
TRBJ2-3,TRBD1,TRBV7-3,-,19,TGTGCCAGCAGCCCCGCGTCCGTCTGGACAGGGGGAACAGGCATTACGCAGTATTTT,CASSPASVWTGGTGITQYF
TRBJ2-1,-,TRBV7-7,-,13,TGTGCCAGCAGCCATGGGGCCGGCAATGAGCAGTTCTTC,CASSHGAGNEQFF
TRBJ2-7,TRBD1,TRBV12-3/TRBV12-4,-,13,TGTGCCAGCAGTCCAGGGGGTAGCCACGAGCAGTACTTC,CASSPGGSHEQYF
TRBJ2-3,-,TRBV7-2,few,18,TGTGCCAGCACCCCCCCCCCTCCGGCGGGCCCTAGCACAGATACGCAGTATTTT,CASTPPPPAGPSTDTQYF
TRBJ2-1,TRBD2,TRBV7-6,many,14,TGTGCCAGCAGCTTATCTAGCGGGGTAGATGAGCAGTTCTTC,CASSLSSGVDEQFF
TRBJ2-5,-,TRBV7-9,few,16,TGTGCCAGCAGCGTAGGGGAAGCGCGCGGGTTAGAGACCCAGTACTTC,CASSVGEARGLETQYF
TRBJ1-5,-,TRBV7-8,few,15,TGTGCCAGCAGCTGGGGGGAACAGAACAATCAGCCCCAGCATTTT,CASSWGEQNNQPQHF
TRBJ1-1,-,TRBV4-1,few,14,TGCGCCAGCAGCCATCGTCACAGGGACACTGAAGCTTTCTTT,CASSHRHRDTEAFF
TRBJ2-3,TRBD2,TRBV20-1,-,15,TGCAGTGCCGGGAGGGGGGGAATGGCAACAGATACGCAGTATTTT,CSAGRGGMATDTQYF
TRBJ2-3,TRBD2,TRBV20-1,many,13,TGCAGTGCTGGGACTAGCGAGCCCTATACGCAGTATTTT,CSAGTSEPYTQYF
TRBJ2-1,-,TRBV5-8,-,14,TGTGCCAGCAGCGTCAGGGAATCCTACAATGAGCAGTTCTTC,CASSVRESYNEQFF
TRBJ2-3,-,TRBV5-1,few,15,TGCGCCAGCAGCTTGATACAGGGGGAGGGAGATACGCAGTATTTT,CASSLIQGEGDTQYF
TRBJ2-3,-,TRBV7-8,-,12,TGTGCCAGCAGCCTCCGACTAGACGCGCAGTATTTT,CASSLRLDAQYF
TRBJ1-1,-,TRBV20-1,-,14,TGCAGTGCTAGAGATTGGGAGGTCGACACTGAAGCTTTCTTT,CSARDWEVDTEAFF
TRBJ2-7,-,TRBV4-3,-,15,TGCGCCACACGCCAAAGGTTGGTCGGGTCCTACGAGCAGTACTTC,CATRQRLVGSYEQYF
TRBJ2-3,TRBD2,TRBV19,-,15,TGTGCCAGTAGTAGTACTAGCGGGCACACAGATACGCAGTATTTT,CASSSTSGHTDTQYF
TRBJ2-5,-,TRBV15,-,14,TGTGCCACCAGGCGGGCCAGGGGATCAGAGACCCAGTACTTC,CATRRARGSETQYF
TRBJ2-3,TRBD2,TRBV4-3,few,17,TGCGCCAGCAGCCGGTCAAAAGCGGGGGGGCTCACAGATACGCAGTATTTT,CASSRSKAGGLTDTQYF
TRBJ2-7,-,TRBV5-6,many,11,TGTGCCAGCAGCTACAGGTACGAGCAGTACTTC,CASSYRYEQYF
TRBJ1-2,-,TRBV5-1,few,12,TGCGCCAGCAGCTTGGATCCGAACGGCTACACCTTC,CASSLDPNGYTF
TRBJ2-7,TRBD1,TRBV20-1,few,13,TGCAGTGCTAGTACAGGGGGTCTCTACGAGCAGTACTTC,CSASTGGLYEQYF
TRBJ2-7,TRBD1,TRBV6-1,many,16,TGTGCCAGCAGTGAAGAGGCAGGGGACAGCTCCTACGAGCAGTACTTC,CASSEEAGDSSYEQYF
TRBJ1-1,TRBD1,TRBV27,many,15,TGTGCCAGCAGTTTATTTACAGGGGTGGAAACTGAAGCTTTCTTT,CASSLFTGVETEAFF
TRBJ2-2,-,TRBV7-9,few,16,TGTGCCAGCGCCCCCCAGGGCGTAACGAACACCGGGGAGCTGTTTTTT,CASAPQGVTNTGELFF
TRBJ2-3,-,TRBV4-1,-,15,TGCGCCAGCAGCCAAGATCCTGGCAATTCAGATACGCAGTATTTT,CASSQDPGNSDTQYF
TRBJ1-4,-,TRBV4-2,few,12,TGTGCCAGCAGCCCTGGCGGGGAAAAACTGTTTTTT,CASSPGGEKLFF
TRBJ2-2,-,TRBV6-2/TRBV6-3,few,15,TGTGCCAGCAGTTACTCGCGGGGCAACACCGGGGAGCTGTTTTTT,CASSYSRGNTGELFF
TRBJ2-1,-,TRBV7-2,-,12,TGTGCCAGCAGCTTATTATGGAATGAGCAGTTCTTC,CASSLLWNEQFF
TRBJ2-3,-,TRBV6-5,-,13,TGTGCCAGCAGTTACAGCGTCGACGATACGCAGTATTTT,CASSYSVDDTQYF
TRBJ1-2,TRBD1,TRBV7-9,-,13,TGTGCCAGCATCGACAGGGTAGGCTATGGCTACACCTTC,CASIDRVGYGYTF
TRBJ2-7,TRBD1,TRBV7-9,-,15,TGTGCCAGCAGCTCGTCTAGGGACAGGCTATACGAGCAGTACTTC,CASSSSRDRLYEQYF
TRBJ1-2,-,TRBV2,-,13,TGTGCCAGCAGTGAGGGCGGGAACTATGGCTACACCTTC,CASSEGGNYGYTF